This T cell receptor (beta chain) was captured in a study of Ad26.COV2.S vaccination and SARS-CoV-2 variants. The assay was immunoSEQ multiplex PCR, and TCRdb's table has in-frame clones only and misses some. The repertoire includes about 330,000 clones, 75% to 90% of them detected once, and around 5% sits in the top ten. Concerning this clone itself: Its target is not known.

Study-level points and caveats: Recipients of either vaccine or placebo displayed similar breadth of non-spike TCRs.

Treatment: roughly 19 received Ad26.COV2.S at low or high dose, single or two shots; several received placebo; per-sample allocation not given. Specimens were obtained on day 63 following the first vaccine or placebo injection. An Ad26 vector carrying the Wuhan-strain SARS-CoV-2 spike served as the vaccine. Looked up from germline, CDR1 is SGHTA and CDR2 is FQGNSA. V lost 0 bases and J 7 bases, leaving 6 bases between the germline ends. The CDR3 runs 13 residues. The source was peripheral blood, collected in a trial of Ad26.COV2.S vaccine versus placebo. The chain employs TRBV7-2 and TRBJ2-2, with a possible D match to TRBD1 (6 bases). The TCR originated in a person aged 18 to 65 who received the Ad26.COV2.S COVID-19 vaccine or a placebo. The CDR3 is CASSLATGGELFF. DNA for the CDR3: TGTGCCAGCAGCTTAGCGACAGGCGGGGAGCTGTTTTTT.